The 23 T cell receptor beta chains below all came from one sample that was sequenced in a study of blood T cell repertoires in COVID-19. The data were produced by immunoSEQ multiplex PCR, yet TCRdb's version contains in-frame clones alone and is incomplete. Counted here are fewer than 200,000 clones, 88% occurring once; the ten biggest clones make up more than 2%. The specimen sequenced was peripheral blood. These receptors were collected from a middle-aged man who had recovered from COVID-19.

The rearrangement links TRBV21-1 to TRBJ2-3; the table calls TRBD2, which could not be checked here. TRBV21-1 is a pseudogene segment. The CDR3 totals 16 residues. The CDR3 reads CASSTRLAGEKDTQYF. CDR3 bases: TGTGCCAGCAGCACCCGACTAGCGGGAGAGAAGGATACGCAGTATTTT.

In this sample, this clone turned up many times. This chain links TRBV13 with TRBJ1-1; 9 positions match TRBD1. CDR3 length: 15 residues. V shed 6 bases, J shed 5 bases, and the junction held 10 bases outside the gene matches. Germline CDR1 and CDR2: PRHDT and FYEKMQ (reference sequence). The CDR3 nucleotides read TGTGCCAGCAGTATAAACCGGGACAGGGAGACTGAAGCTTTCTTT. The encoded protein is CASSINRDRETEAFF.

Here the CDR3 DNA reads TGTGCCAGCAGTAACGGGCAGGGGCTGGTTCCCCTCCACTTT. Amino acid sequence: CASSNGQGLVPLHF. The chain employs TRBV2 and TRBJ1-6, with D perhaps matching TRBD1 (6 bases). Germline V gene data show CDR1 as SNHLY and CDR2 as FYNNEI. Trimming left V 5 bases short and J 13 bases short, with 18 bases between. The CDR3 runs 14 residues.

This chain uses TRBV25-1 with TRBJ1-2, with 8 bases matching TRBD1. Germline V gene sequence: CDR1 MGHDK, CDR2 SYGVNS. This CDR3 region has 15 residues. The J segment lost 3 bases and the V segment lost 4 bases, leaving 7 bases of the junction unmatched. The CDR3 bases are TGTGCCAGCAGTGTTCAGGGGGCGGGCGACTATGGCTACACCTTC. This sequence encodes CASSVQGAGDYGYTF.

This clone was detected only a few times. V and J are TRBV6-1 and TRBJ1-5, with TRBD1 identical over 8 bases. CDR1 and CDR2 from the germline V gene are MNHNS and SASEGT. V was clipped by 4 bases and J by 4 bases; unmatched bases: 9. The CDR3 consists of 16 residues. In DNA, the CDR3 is TGTGCCAGCAGTGGGACTGGGACAGGATTAAATCAGCCCCAGCATTTT. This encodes CASSGTGTGLNQPQHF.

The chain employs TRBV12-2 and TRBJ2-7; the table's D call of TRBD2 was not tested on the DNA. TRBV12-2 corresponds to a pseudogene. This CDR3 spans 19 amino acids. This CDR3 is CASRLPGRLRLARSYEQYF. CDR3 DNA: TGTGCAAGTCGCTTACCGGGCAGGCTAAGACTAGCGCGCTCCTACGAGCAGTACTTC.

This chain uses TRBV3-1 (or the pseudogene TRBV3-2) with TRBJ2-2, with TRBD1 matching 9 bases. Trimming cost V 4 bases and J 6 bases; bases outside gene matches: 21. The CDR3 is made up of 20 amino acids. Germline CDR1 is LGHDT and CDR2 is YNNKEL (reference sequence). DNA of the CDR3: TGTGCCAGCAGCCTCAGGGGCAGTAATCGCCGGGACAGGGACGCCGGGGAGCTGTTTTTT. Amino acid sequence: CASSLRGSNRRDRDAGELFF.

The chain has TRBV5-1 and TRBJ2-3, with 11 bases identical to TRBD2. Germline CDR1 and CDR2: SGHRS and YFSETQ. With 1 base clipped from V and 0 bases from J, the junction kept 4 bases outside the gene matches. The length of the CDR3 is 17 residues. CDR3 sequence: CASSLRSSGRSTDTQYF. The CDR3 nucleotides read TGCGCCAGCAGCTTGCGGTCTAGCGGGAGGAGCACAGATACGCAGTATTTT.

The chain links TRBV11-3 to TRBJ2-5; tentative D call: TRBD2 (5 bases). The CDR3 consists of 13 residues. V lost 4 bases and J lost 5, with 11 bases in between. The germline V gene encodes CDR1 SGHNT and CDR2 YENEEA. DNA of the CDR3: TGTGCCAGCAGCTCGGGGAGTATTGAGACCCAGTACTTC. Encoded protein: CASSSGSIETQYF.

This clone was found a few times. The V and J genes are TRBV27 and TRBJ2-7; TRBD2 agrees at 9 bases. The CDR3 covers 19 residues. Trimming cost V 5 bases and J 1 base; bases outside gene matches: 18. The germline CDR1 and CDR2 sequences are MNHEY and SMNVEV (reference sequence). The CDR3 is CASSIHRLTLAGSSYEQYF. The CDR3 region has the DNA TGTGCCAGCAGTATCCATCGGCTCACTCTAGCGGGGTCTTCCTACGAGCAGTACTTC.

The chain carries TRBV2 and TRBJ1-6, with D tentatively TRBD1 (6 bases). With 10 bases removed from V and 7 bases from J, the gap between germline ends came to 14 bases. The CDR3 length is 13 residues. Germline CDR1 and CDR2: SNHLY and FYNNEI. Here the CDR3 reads CATDAGVNSPLHF. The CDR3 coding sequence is TGTGCCACCGACGCAGGGGTGAATTCACCCCTCCACTTT.

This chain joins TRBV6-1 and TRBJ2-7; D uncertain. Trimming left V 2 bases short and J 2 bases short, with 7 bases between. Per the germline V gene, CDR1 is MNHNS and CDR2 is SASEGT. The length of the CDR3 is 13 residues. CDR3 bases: TGTGCCAGCAGTGAACTAAGCGCCTACGAGCAGTACTTC. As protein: CASSELSAYEQYF.

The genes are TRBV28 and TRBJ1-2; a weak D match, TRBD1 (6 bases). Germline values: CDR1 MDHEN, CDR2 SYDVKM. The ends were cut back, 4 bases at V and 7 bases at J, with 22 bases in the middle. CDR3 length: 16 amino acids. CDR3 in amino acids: CASSSPGGGKYGGYTF. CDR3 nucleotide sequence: TGTGCCAGCAGTTCCCCCGGGGGGGGCAAATACGGTGGCTACACCTTC.

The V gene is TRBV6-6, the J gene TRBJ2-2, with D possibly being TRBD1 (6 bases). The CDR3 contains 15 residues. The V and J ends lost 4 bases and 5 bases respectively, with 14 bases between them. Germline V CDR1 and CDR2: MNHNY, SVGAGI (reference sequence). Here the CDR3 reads CASSSPDSLTGELFF. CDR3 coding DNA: TGTGCCAGCAGTTCCCCGGACAGTCTTACCGGGGAGCTGTTTTTT.

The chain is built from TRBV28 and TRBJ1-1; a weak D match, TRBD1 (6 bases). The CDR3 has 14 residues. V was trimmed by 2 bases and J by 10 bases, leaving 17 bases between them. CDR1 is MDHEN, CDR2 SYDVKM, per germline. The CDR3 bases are TGTGCCAGCAGTTTAGGGGGTCAGGGGCACGGAGCTTTCTTT. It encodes CASSLGGQGHGAFF.

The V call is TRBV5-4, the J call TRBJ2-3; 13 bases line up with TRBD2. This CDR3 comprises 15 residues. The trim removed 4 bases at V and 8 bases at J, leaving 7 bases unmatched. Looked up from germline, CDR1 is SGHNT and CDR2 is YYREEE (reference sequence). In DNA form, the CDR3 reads TGTGCCAGCAGCCTAACTAGCGGGGGGGCGGGTACGCAGTATTTT. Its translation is CASSLTSGGAGTQYF. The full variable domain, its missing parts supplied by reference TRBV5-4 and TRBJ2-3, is ETGVTQSPTHLIKTRGQQVTLRCSSQSGHNTVSWYQQALGQGPQFIFQYYREEENGRGNFPPRFSGLQFPNYSSELNVNALELDDSALYLCASSLTSGGAGTQYFGPGTRLTVL.

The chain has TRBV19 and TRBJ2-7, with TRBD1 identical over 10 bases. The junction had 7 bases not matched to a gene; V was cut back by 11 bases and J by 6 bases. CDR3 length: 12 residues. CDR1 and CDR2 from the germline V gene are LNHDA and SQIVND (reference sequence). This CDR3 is CASRQGAGEQYF. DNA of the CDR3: TGTGCCTCTCGACAGGGGGCAGGCGAGCAGTACTTC.

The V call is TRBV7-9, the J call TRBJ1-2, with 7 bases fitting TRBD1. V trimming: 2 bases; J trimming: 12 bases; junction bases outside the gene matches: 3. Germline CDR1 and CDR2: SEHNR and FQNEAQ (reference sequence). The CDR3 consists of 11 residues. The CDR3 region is CASSLPGTDTF. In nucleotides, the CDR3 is TGTGCCAGCAGCTTACCCGGGACAGACACCTTC. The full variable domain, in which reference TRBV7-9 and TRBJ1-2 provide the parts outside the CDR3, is DTGVSQNPRHKITKRGQNVTFRCDPISEHNRLYWYRQTLGQGPEFLTYFQNEAQLEKSRLLSDRFSAERPKGSFSTLEIQRTEQGDSAMYLCASSLPGTDTFGSGTRLTVV.

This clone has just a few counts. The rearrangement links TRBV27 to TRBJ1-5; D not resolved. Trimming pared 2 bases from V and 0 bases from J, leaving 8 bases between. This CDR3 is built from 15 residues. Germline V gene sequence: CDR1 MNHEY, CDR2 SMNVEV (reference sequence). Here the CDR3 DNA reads TGTGCCAGCAGTTTAATCGGGGTTAGCAATCAGCCCCAGCATTTT. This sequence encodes CASSLIGVSNQPQHF.

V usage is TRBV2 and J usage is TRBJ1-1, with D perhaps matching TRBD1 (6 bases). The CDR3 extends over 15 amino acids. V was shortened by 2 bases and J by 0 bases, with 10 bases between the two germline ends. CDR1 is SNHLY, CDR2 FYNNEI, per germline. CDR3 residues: CASSEWDTMNTEAFF. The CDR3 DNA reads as TGTGCCAGCAGTGAATGGGACACCATGAACACTGAAGCTTTCTTT.

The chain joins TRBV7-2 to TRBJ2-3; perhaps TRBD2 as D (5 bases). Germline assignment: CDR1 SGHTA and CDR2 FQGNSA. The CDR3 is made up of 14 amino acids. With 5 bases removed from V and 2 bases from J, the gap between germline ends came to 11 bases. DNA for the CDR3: TGTGCCAGCAGCCAGAGCGGAAACACAGATACGCAGTATTTT. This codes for CASSQSGNTDTQYF.

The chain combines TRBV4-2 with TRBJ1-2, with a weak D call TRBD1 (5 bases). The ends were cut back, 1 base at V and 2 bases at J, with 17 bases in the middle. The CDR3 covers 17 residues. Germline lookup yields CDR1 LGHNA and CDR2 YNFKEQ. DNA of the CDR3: TGTGCCAGCAGCCAAGTACCCACTTCGGGGGGGAACTATGGCTACACCTTC. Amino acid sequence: CASSQVPTSGGNYGYTF.

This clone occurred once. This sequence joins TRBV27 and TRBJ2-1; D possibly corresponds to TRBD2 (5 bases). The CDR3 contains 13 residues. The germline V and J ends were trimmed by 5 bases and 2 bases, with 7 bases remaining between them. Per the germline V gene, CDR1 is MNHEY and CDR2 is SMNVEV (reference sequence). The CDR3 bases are TGTGCCAGCAGTCTCGGGGCCTACAATGAGCAGTTCTTC. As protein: CASSLGAYNEQFF.